This T cell receptor (beta chain) was recorded in a study of blood T cell repertoires in COVID-19. Background on the study: The United States, Italy and Spain provided the acute and convalescent COVID-19 samples. T cells, B-cell-depleted T cells, or PBMCs provided the cDNA or gDNA that served as material.

As originally analysed: Cell counts per sample came from amplifying reference gene primers. TCRdb keeps only in-frame clones here, not all; method: immunoSEQ multiplex PCR. V and J calls and clone size are those listed in that table; D and trimming were worked out from the DNA. The sample yields 200,000 to 300,000 clones, roughly 80% seen once. Germline CDR1 and CDR2: SGHRS and YFSETQ. The V gene end was trimmed by 4 bases and the J gene end by 5 bases; junction bases not matched to a gene: 5. The CDR3 has 13 amino acids. Sequencing was performed on peripheral blood. The V and J genes are TRBV5-1 and TRBJ2-7; 8 bases are shared with TRBD1. The sequence was obtained from a woman older than 75 with acute or convalescent COVID-19. The CDR3 DNA sequence: TGCGCCAGCAGCGAGCCAGGGGGCGACGAGCAGTACTTC. Translated, it gives CASSEPGGDEQYF. The full variable domain, completed using reference TRBV5-1 and TRBJ2-7, is KAGVTQTPRYLIKTRGQQVTLSCSPISGHRSVSWYQQTPGQGLQFLFEYFSETQRNKGNFPGRFSGRQFSNSRSEMNVSTLELGDSALYLCASSEPGGDEQYFGPGTRLTVT.